These 2 T cell receptor beta chains were all obtained from the same sample, sequenced in a study of blood T cell repertoires in COVID-19. Sequenced by immunoSEQ multiplex PCR; TCRdb stores in-frame clones only, minus some. Among about 320,000 clones listed, approximately 86% were seen once. Sequenced: PBMCs or T cells enriched from blood (not recorded which). These receptors all stem from a woman aged 18-35 years who had recovered from COVID-19.

The chain carries TRBV28 and TRBJ1-2; D uncertain. V gave up 5 bases and J gave up 12 bases, with 19 bases separating them. Germline CDR1 and CDR2: MDHEN and SYDVKM. The CDR3 sequence is 13 residues long. In DNA form, the CDR3 reads TGTGCCAGCAGTACAAGCTTCGGGGTTCAACACACCTTC. Encoded protein: CASSTSFGVQHTF.

The V call is TRBV7-9, the J call TRBJ1-1; no firm D call. The germline V gene has CDR1 SEHNR and CDR2 FQNEAQ (reference sequence). CDR3 size: 13 residues. V shed 1 base and J shed 3 bases, with 6 bases lying between them. This chain's CDR3 is CASSLERYTEAFF. The DNA of the CDR3 is TGTGCCAGCAGCTTAGAACGGTACACTGAAGCTTTCTTT.